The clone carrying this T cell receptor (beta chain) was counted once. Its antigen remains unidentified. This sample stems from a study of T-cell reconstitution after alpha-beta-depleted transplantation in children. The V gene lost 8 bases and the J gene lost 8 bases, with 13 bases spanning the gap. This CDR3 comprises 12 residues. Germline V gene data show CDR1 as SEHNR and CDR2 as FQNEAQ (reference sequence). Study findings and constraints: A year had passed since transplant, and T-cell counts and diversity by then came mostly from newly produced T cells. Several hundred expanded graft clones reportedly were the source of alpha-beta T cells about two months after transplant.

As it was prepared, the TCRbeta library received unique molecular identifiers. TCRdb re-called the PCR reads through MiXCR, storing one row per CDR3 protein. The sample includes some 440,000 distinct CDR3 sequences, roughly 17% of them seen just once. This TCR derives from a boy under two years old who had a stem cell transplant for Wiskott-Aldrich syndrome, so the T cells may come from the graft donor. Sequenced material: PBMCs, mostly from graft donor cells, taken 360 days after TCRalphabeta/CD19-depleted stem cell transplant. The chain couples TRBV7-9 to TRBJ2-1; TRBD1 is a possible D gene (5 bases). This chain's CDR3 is CASDTTGHEQFF. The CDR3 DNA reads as TGTGCCAGCGATACAACAGGTCATGAGCAGTTCTTC.